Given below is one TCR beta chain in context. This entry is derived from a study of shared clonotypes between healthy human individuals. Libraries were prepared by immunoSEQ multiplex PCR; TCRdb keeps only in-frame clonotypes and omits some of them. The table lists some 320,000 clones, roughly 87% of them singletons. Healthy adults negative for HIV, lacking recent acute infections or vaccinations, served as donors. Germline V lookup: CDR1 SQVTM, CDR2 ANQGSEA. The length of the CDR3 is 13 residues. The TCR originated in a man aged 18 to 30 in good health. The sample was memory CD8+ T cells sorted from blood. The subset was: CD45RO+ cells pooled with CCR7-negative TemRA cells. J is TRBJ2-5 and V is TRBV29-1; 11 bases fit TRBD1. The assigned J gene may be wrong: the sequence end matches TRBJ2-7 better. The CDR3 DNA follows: TGCAGCGCAGGACAGGGGGCGGCCTACGAGCAGTACTTC. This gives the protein CSAGQGAAYEQYF.